The 10 T cell receptor beta chains listed next were all sequenced from one sample in a study of T cells in Graves' hyperthyroidism and ophthalmopathy. RNA transcripts were the template for amplifying TCR beta CDR3 regions. Carried out on the TCR CDR3, a first-round RT-PCR used the HTBI primer set. MiXCR, applied by TCRdb to the multiplex PCR reads, yields one record per CDR3 protein. The table has more than 550,000 distinct CDR3 sequences, roughly 17% seen once. Sequenced: blood. The origin of the receptors is a man aged 45-60 years with Graves' hyperthyroidism.

In this sample, this clonotype turned up many times. The chain combines TRBV9 with TRBJ1-1; D gene uncertain. The CDR3 loop spans 16 amino acids. The germline CDR1 and CDR2 sequences are SGDLS and YYNGEE. V lost 0 bases and J 1 base, leaving 13 bases between the germline ends. The CDR3 sequence: CASSVGESGRNTEAFF. CDR3 sequence (DNA): TGTGCCAGCAGCGTAGGTGAGTCAGGAAGGAACACTGAAGCTTTCTTT.

CDR3 coding DNA: TGCAGTGCTGTCAGGGATACCTATCAGCCCCAGCATTTT. Its protein product is CSAVRDTYQPQHF. The genes are TRBV20-1 and TRBJ1-5; D is possibly TRBD1 (5 bases). The CDR3 consists of 13 residues. Germline CDR1 DFQATT, CDR2 SNEGSKA (reference sequence). V was cut by 5 bases and J by 5 bases, with 13 bases left in between.

This clonotype has at least ten counts. The V and J genes are TRBV3-1 and TRBJ1-1; 9 bases agree with TRBD1. The germline gives CDR1 LGHDT, CDR2 YNNKEL (reference sequence). The V segment lost 3 bases and the J segment 1 base; nucleotides outside the gene matches: 0. This CDR3 has 14 residues. Here the CDR3 DNA reads TGTGCCAGCAGCCAGACAGGGGGGAACACTGAAGCTTTCTTT. Protein sequence: CASSQTGGNTEAFF.

This clonotype was found many times. J is TRBJ2-7 and V is TRBV11-2, with D unresolved. The length of the CDR3 is 14 residues. Trimming left V 5 bases short and J 0 bases short, with 11 bases between. From germline, CDR1 is SGHAT and CDR2 FQNNGV. The CDR3 bases are TGTGCCAGCAGCCCCCGGTTGGTCTCCTACGAGCAGTACTTC. Encoded protein: CASSPRLVSYEQYF. The full variable domain, with the rest looked up from reference TRBV11-2 and TRBJ2-7, is EAGVAQSPRYKIIEKRQSVAFWCNPISGHATLYWYQQILGQGPKLLIQFQNNGVVDDSQLPKDRFSAERLKGVDSTLKIQPAKLEDSAVYLCASSPRLVSYEQYFGPGTRLTVT.

The chain employs TRBV30 and TRBJ1-1; 8 positions agree with TRBD1. The CDR3 sequence is 17 residues long. Per the germline V gene, CDR1 is GTSNPN and CDR2 is SVGIG (reference sequence). V lost 4 bases, J lost 1 base, and 14 bases stayed unmatched. In nucleotides, the CDR3 is TGTGCCTGGACTGCCTTCCCCCCAGGGGGCTGGAACACTGAAGCTTTCTTT. Amino acids: CAWTAFPPGGWNTEAFF.

This clonotype turned up a few times. V is TRBV5-5 and J is TRBJ1-2; D unresolved. This CDR3 has 15 amino acids. Germline CDR1 SGHKS, CDR2 YYEKEE (reference sequence). Trimming stripped 0 bases from V and 4 bases from J, with 13 bases between. CDR3 amino acids: CASSLAHGEGYGYTF. DNA for the CDR3: TGTGCCAGCAGCTTGGCTCATGGGGAGGGCTATGGCTACACCTTC.

This clonotype was seen more than once but under ten times. V is TRBV7-3 and J is TRBJ1-1; unclear D gene. V lost 5 bases and J 0 bases, leaving 13 bases between the germline ends. The CDR3 has 15 amino acids. In germline, CDR1 is SGHTA, CDR2 FQGTGA. Here the CDR3 reads CASSRVEVLNTEAFF. The DNA for the CDR3 is TGTGCCAGCAGCCGGGTGGAGGTTCTGAACACTGAAGCTTTCTTT.

This clonotype was seen only once. This chain connects TRBV5-1 to TRBJ2-7, with a tentative D call TRBD2 (5 bases). The CDR3 loop spans 14 amino acids. The V end lost 7 bases, the J end lost 2 bases, and 16 bases lay between the germline ends. The germline V gene has CDR1 SGHRS and CDR2 YFSETQ. CDR3 protein: CASGPVHGTYEQYF. In DNA form, the CDR3 reads TGCGCCAGCGGCCCGGTCCACGGGACCTACGAGCAGTACTTC.

This clonotype was observed a few times. The genes are TRBV6-1 and TRBJ2-3, with 11 bases lining up with TRBD2. The V gene's germline CDR1 is MNHNS and CDR2 SASEGT. The CDR3 has 15 residues. V lost 6 bases to trimming and J lost 1 base; unmatched junction nucleotides: 3. The CDR3 here is CASRTSGTGTDTQYF. In nucleotides, the CDR3 is TGTGCCAGCAGGACTAGCGGGACTGGCACAGATACGCAGTATTTT.

The chain joins TRBV4-3 to TRBJ2-3; D is possibly TRBD2 (6 bases). This CDR3 is built from 15 residues. Trimming stripped 6 bases from V and 0 bases from J, with 13 bases between. Germline CDR1 is LGHNA and CDR2 is YSLEER. The CDR3 nucleotides read TGCGCCAGCAGACTAGTACGGGGGAGCACAGATACGCAGTATTTT. Translating it yields CASRLVRGSTDTQYF.